The 6 T cell receptor beta chains presented below share a single source sample, sequenced in a study of blood T cell repertoires in COVID-19. TCRdb keeps only in-frame clones here, not all; method: immunoSEQ multiplex PCR. The sample lists about 180,000 clones, roughly 85% seen once, with approximately 9.9% in the top ten. Sequenced sample: peripheral blood. All receptors come from a human donor with active or convalescent COVID-19. The donor label of this sample is uncertain.

The chain carries TRBV7-9 and TRBJ2-5, with 11 bases matching TRBD2. The CDR3 contains 15 residues. Germline V CDR1 and CDR2: SEHNR, FQNEAQ (reference sequence). V lost 6 bases to trimming and J lost 4 bases; unmatched junction nucleotides: 7. The CDR3: CASRWGLAVRETQYF. The CDR3 nucleotides read TGTGCCAGCAGGTGGGGACTAGCGGTGCGAGAGACCCAGTACTTC.

V gene TRBV28 combines with J gene TRBJ2-3; D might be TRBD2 (5 bases). The germline V and J ends were trimmed by 8 bases and 1 base, with 16 bases remaining between them. This CDR3 is 15 amino acids long. Germline CDR1 is MDHEN and CDR2 is SYDVKM. CDR3 nucleotides: TGTGCCAGCGGGCCTGGCGGGCGTGGCACAGATACGCAGTATTTT. This translates into CASGPGGRGTDTQYF.

The chain uses TRBV27 and TRBJ2-7, with D maybe TRBD2 (6 bases). The CDR3 totals 17 residues. Germline loops: CDR1 MNHEY, CDR2 SMNVEV (reference sequence). The ends were cut back, 0 bases at V and 5 bases at J, with 20 bases in the middle. The CDR3 DNA reads as TGTGCCAGCAGTTTATCCCAGAGGGCGGGGAAAAGGGACGAGCAGTACTTC. The encoded protein is CASSLSQRAGKRDEQYF.

This clone was picked up one time. The chain uses TRBV28 and TRBJ2-7; perhaps TRBD1 as D (6 bases). This CDR3 spans 11 amino acids. CDR1 and CDR2 from the germline V gene are MDHEN and SYDVKM. V lost 7 bases and J lost 5, with 9 bases in between. CDR3 DNA sequence: TGTGCCAGCACCTCAGGGGACGAGCAGTACTTC. Amino acid sequence: CASTSGDEQYF.

This clone was seen more than once but under ten times. The V gene is TRBV28, the J gene TRBJ1-1, with D maybe TRBD1 (5 bases). Germline CDR1 reads MDHEN; CDR2 reads SYDVKM. V lost 2 bases to trimming and J lost 10 bases, with 11 bases between them. The CDR3 has 12 residues. CDR3: CASSLVNGGAFF. DNA for the CDR3: TGTGCCAGCAGTTTAGTGAACGGGGGAGCTTTCTTT.

The V gene is TRBV4-3, the J gene TRBJ1-6, with 7 bases that match TRBD1. Looked up from germline, CDR1 is LGHNA and CDR2 is YSLEER. This CDR3 is 14 amino acids long. V dropped 3 bases and J dropped 10; count of bases not matched to a gene: 6. The CDR3 region is CASSQKRGQSPLHF. The DNA for the CDR3 is TGCGCCAGCAGCCAGAAAAGGGGGCAGTCACCCCTCCACTTT.